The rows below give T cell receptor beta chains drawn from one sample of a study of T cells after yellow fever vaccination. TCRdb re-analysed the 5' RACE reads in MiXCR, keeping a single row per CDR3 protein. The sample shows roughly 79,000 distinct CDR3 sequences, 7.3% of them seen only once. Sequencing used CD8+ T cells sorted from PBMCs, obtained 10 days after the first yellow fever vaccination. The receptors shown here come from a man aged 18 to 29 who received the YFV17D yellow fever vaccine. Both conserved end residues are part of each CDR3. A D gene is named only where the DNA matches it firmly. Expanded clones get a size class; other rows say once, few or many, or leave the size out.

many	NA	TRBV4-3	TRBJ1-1	CASSKTGNTEAFF	TGCGCCAGCAGCAAGACAGGGAACACTGAAGCTTTCTTT
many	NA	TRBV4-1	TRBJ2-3	CASSQGTRGTDTQYF	TGCGCCAGCAGCCAAGGGACCCGGGGCACAGATACGCAGTATTTT
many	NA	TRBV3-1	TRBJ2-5	CASSPFSAQTQYF	TGTGCCAGCAGCCCCTTTTCGGCACAGACCCAGTACTTC
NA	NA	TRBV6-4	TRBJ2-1	CASSANYLRTYNEQFF	TGTGCCAGCAGTGCCAACTACCTTCGGACTTACAATGAGCAGTTCTTC
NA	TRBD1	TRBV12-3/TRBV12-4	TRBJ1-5	CASSFEGQGYQPQHF	TGTGCCAGCAGTTTCGAAGGACAGGGTTATCAGCCCCAGCATTTT
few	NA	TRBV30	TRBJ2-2	CAWSPTGGPGSGELFF	TGTGCCTGGAGTCCCACCGGGGGGCCGGGGTCCGGGGAGCTGTTTTTT
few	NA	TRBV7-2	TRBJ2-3	CASSLSGRDTQYF	TGTGCCAGCAGCTTATCCGGTAGAGATACGCAGTATTTT
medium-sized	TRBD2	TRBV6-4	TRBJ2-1	CASSGTSGTYNEQFF	TGTGCCAGCAGTGGGACTAGCGGAACCTACAATGAGCAGTTCTTC
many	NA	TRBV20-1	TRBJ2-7	CSARQGGYEQYF	TGCAGTGCCCGGCAGGGGGGCTACGAGCAGTACTTC
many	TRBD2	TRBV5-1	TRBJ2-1	CASSPPLAGDPYNEQFF	TGCGCCAGCAGCCCACCACTAGCGGGGGATCCCTACAATGAGCAGTTCTTC
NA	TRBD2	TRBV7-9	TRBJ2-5	CASSFPSGYQETQYF	TGTGCCAGCAGCTTTCCTAGCGGGTACCAAGAGACCCAGTACTTC
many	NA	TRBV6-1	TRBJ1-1	CASSDGGLLGTEAFF	TGTGCCAGCAGTGATGGGGGGTTATTGGGCACTGAAGCTTTCTTT
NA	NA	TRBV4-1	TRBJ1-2	CASSQDIVGTHLFYGYTF	TGCGCCAGCAGCCAAGACATCGTCGGGACTCATCTTTTCTATGGCTACACCTTC
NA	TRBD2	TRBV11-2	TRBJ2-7	CASSQRTWRLAGKDHYEQYF	TGTGCCAGCAGCCAACGAACCTGGCGGCTAGCGGGGAAGGATCATTACGAGCAGTACTTC
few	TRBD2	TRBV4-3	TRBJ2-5	CASSQRSRGGETQYF	TGCGCCAGCAGCCAAAGATCTCGGGGGGGAGAGACCCAGTACTTC
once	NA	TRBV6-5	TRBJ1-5	CASSSGAAQPQHF	TGTGCCAGCAGTTCAGGGGCGGCTCAGCCCCAGCATTTT
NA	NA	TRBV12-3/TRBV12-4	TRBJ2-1	CASSPGVNEQFF	TGTGCCAGCAGTCCCGGAGTGAATGAGCAGTTCTTC
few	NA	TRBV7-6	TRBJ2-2	CASSRLWDLNTGELFF	TGTGCCAGCAGCCGATTGTGGGACCTGAACACCGGGGAGCTGTTTTTT
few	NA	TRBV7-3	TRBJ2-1	CASSPGPNNEQFF	TGTGCCAGCAGCCCGGGCCCAAACAATGAGCAGTTCTTC
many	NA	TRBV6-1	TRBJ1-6	CASRPWGPNSPLHF	TGTGCCAGCAGGCCCTGGGGCCCGAATTCACCCCTCCACTTT
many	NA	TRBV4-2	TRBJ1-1	CASSQVIPGFYDTEAFF	TGTGCCAGCAGCCAAGTGATCCCCGGGTTTTATGACACTGAAGCTTTCTTT
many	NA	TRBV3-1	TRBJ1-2	CASSRGNYGYTF	TGTGCCAGCAGCCGGGGGAACTATGGCTACACCTTC
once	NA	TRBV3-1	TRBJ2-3	CATTQWVGGGSTDTQYF	TGTGCCACCACCCAATGGGTCGGAGGGGGAAGCACAGATACGCAGTATTTT
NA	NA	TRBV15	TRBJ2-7	CATSRVSEENEQYF	TGTGCCACCAGCAGAGTAAGCGAGGAGAACGAGCAGTACTTC
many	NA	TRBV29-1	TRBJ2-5	CSVEGVVAGPQETQYF	TGCAGCGTTGAAGGCGTTGTGGCGGGGCCACAAGAGACCCAGTACTTC
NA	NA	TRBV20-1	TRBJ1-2	CSARLRDQVGGYGYTF	TGCAGTGCTAGATTACGGGACCAAGTGGGTGGATATGGCTACACCTTC
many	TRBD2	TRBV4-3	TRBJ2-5	CASSPGTSARETQYF	TGCGCCAGCAGCCCGGGGACTAGCGCCCGAGAGACCCAGTACTTC
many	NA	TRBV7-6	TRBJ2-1	CASSARREGNEQFF	TGTGCCAGCAGCGCCAGACGCGAGGGGAATGAGCAGTTCTTC
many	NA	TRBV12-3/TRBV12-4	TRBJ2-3	CASSRQSSTDTQYF	TGTGCCAGCAGCAGACAGTCGAGCACAGATACGCAGTATTTT
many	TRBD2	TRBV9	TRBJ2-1	CASSVGIGTSGSYNEQFF	TGTGCCAGCAGCGTAGGTATCGGGACTAGCGGCTCCTACAATGAGCAGTTCTTC
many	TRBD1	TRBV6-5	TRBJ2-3	CASRQGFITDTQYF	TGTGCCAGTCGACAGGGATTCATCACAGATACGCAGTATTTT
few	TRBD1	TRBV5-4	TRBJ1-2	CAFGGPDRANYGYTF	TGTGCCTTCGGTGGCCCGGACAGGGCAAACTATGGCTACACCTTC
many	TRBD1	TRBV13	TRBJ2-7	CASSSGQEPLTRYEQYF	TGTGCCAGCAGCTCGGGACAGGAGCCACTGACTCGCTACGAGCAGTACTTC
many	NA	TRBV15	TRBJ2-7	CATSRAAGSYEQYF	TGTGCCACCAGCAGAGCGGCAGGTTCCTACGAGCAGTACTTC
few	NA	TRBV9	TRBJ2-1	CASSDSRGYNEQFF	TGTGCCAGCAGCGATAGTAGGGGCTACAATGAGCAGTTCTTC
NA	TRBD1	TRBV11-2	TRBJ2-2	CASSSGQGKRRELFF	TGTGCCAGCAGCTCGGGACAGGGAAAGAGGCGGGAGCTGTTTTTT
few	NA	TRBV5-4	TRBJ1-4	CASSTNEKLFF	TGTGCCAGCAGCACTAATGAAAAACTGTTTTTT
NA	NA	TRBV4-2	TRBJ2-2	CASSPYGTGFTGELFF	TGTGCCAGCAGCCCCTACGGGACGGGGTTCACCGGGGAGCTGTTTTTT
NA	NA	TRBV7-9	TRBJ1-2	CASSLDIGDYGYTF	TGTGCCAGCAGCTTAGACATAGGGGACTATGGCTACACCTTC
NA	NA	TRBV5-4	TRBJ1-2	CASSYGPGSGYTF	TGTGCCAGCAGTTACGGGCCGGGGAGTGGCTACACCTTC
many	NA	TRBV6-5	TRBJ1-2	CASSYSIWDRGYTF	TGTGCCAGCAGTTACTCGATCTGGGACCGTGGCTACACCTTC
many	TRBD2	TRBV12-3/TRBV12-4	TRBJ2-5	CASSPGSGGEETQYF	TGTGCCAGCAGCCCCGGGAGCGGGGGGGAAGAGACCCAGTACTTC